Below are 2 T cell receptor beta chains sequenced from a single sample in a study of T-cell reconstitution after alpha-beta-depleted transplantation in children. The authors prepared the TCRbeta library with unique molecular identifiers. TCRdb ran MiXCR on the PCR reads and lists one entry per CDR3 protein. The sample records roughly 150,000 distinct CDR3 sequences, over 8.5% being singletons. The source was PBMCs, collected before TCRalphabeta/CD19-depleted stem cell transplant. These receptors all come from a boy between 2 and 10 years old with acute myeloid leukemia, due to receive a stem cell transplant.

This clonotype was counted a few times. DNA of the CDR3: TGTGCCAGCGCCAACAGTTACTCTGGAAACACCATATATTTT. This encodes CASANSYSGNTIYF. This rearrangement joins TRBV18 to TRBJ1-3; D is unclear. Per the germline V gene, CDR1 is KGHSH and CDR2 is LQKENI. Trimming shortened V by 8 bases and J by 0 bases, and 11 bases separated the two germline ends. The CDR3 extends over 14 amino acids.

This clonotype was detected ten times or more. This chain connects TRBV7-2 to TRBJ2-5; D remains unclear. Trimming cost V 2 bases and J 1 base, with 11 bases left between them. Germline lookup yields CDR1 SGHTA and CDR2 FQGNSA. This CDR3 region has 15 residues. The CDR3 is CASSLWAGIQETQYF. The CDR3 DNA follows: TGTGCCAGCAGCTTATGGGCAGGCATCCAAGAGACCCAGTACTTC.